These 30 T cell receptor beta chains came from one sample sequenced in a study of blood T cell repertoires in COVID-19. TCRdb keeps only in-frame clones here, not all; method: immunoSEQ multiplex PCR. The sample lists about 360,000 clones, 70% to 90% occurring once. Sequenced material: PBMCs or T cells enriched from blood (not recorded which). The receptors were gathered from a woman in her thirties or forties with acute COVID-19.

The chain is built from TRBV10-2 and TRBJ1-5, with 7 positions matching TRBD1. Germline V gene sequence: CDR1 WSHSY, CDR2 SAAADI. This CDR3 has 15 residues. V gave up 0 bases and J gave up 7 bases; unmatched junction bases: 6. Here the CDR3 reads CASSESARGEQPQHF. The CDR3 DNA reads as TGCGCCAGCAGTGAGTCGGCCAGGGGGGAACAGCCCCAGCATTTT.

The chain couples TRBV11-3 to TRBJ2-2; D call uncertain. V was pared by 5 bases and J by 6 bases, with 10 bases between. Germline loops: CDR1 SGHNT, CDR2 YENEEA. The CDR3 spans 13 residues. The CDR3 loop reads CASSASGSGELFF. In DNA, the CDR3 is TGTGCCAGCAGCGCTAGTGGGTCCGGGGAGCTGTTTTTT. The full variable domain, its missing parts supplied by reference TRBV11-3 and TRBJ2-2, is EAGVVQSPRYKIIEKKQPVAFWCNPISGHNTLYWYLQNLGQGPELLIRYENEEAVDDSQLPKDRFSAERLKGVDSTLKIQPAELGDSAVYLCASSASGSGELFFGEGSRLTVL.

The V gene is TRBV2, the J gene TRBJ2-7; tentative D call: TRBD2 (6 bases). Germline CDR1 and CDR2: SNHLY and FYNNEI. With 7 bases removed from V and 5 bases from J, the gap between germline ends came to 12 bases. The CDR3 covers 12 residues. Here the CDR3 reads CASNQGGNEQYF. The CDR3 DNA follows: TGTGCCAGCAATCAGGGAGGTAACGAGCAGTACTTC.

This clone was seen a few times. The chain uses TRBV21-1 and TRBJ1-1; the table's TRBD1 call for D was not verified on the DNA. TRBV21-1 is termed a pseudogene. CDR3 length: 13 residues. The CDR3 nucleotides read TGTGCCAGCAGCAAGCGACAGAACACTGAAGCTTTCTTT. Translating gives CASSKRQNTEAFF.

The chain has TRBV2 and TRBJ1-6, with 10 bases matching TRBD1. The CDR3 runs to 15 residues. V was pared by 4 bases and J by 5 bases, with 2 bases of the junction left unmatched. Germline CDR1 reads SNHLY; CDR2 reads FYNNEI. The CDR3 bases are TGTGCCAGCAGTGGACAGGGGGCGGATAATTCACCCCTCCACTTT. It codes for CASSGQGADNSPLHF.

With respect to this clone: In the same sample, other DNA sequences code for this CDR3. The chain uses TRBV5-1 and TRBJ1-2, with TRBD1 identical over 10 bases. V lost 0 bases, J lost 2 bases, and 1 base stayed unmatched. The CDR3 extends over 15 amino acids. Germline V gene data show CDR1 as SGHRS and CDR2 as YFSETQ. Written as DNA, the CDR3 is TGCGCCAGCAGCTTGGGACAGGGGGCAAACTATGGCTACACCTTC. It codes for CASSLGQGANYGYTF.

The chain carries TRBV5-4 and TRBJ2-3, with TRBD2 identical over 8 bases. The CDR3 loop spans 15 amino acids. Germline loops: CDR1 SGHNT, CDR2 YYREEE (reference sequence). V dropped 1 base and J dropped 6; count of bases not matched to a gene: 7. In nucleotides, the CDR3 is TGTGCCAGCAGCTTGCGTGCGGGGGGCCCGGATACGCAGTATTTT. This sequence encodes CASSLRAGGPDTQYF.

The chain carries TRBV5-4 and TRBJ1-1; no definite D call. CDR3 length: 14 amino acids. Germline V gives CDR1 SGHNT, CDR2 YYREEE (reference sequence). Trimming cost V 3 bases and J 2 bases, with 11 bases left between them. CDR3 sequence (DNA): TGTGCCAGCAGCTACCTGTTGGGCAACACTGAAGCTTTCTTT. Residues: CASSYLLGNTEAFF.

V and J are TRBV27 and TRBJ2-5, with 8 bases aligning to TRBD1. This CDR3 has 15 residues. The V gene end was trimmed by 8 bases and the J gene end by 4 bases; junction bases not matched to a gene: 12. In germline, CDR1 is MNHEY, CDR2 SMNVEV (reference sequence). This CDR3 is CASGRTGSRGETQYF. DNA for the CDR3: TGTGCCAGCGGCCGGACAGGGTCTAGGGGAGAGACCCAGTACTTC.

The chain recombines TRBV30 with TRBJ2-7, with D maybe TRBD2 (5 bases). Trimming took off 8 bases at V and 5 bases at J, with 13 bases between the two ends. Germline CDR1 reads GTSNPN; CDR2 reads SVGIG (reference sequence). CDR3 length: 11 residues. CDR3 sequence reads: CAQREMDEQYF. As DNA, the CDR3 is TGTGCCCAACGGGAAATGGACGAGCAGTACTTC.

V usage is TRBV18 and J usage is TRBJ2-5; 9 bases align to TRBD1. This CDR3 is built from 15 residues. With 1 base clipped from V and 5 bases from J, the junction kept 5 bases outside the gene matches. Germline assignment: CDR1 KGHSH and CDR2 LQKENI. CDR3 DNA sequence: TGTGCCAGCTCACCACTAGGACAGGGGCTGGAGACCCAGTACTTC. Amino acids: CASSPLGQGLETQYF.

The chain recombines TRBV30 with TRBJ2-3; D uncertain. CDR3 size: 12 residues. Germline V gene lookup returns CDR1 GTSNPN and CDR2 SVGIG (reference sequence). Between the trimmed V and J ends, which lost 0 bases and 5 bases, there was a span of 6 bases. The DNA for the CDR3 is TGTGCCTGGAGTGTAGTCGGAGATACGCAGTATTTT. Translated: CAWSVVGDTQYF.

The CDR3 region is CATGGRLGDTQYF. The CDR3 region has the DNA TGCGCCACAGGGGGGCGGTTAGGAGATACGCAGTATTTT. The chain couples TRBV4-1 to TRBJ2-3; tentative D call: TRBD1 (7 bases). Between the trimmed V and J ends, which lost 10 bases and 5 bases, there was a span of 16 bases. In germline, CDR1 is MGHRA, CDR2 YSYEKL. The CDR3 loop spans 13 amino acids.

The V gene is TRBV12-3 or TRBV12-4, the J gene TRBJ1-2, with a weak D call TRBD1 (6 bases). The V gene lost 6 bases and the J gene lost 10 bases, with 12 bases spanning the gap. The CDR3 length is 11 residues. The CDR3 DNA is TGTGCCAGCAGGCAGGGGTCGGACTACACCTTC. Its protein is CASRQGSDYTF.

The CDR3 loop is CSVVERQGAYGYTF. In DNA, the CDR3 is TGCAGCGTTGTGGAACGACAGGGGGCTTATGGCTACACCTTC. The V and J genes are TRBV29-1 and TRBJ1-2; 10 bases fit TRBD1. There are 14 residues in the CDR3. With 4 bases clipped from V and 5 bases from J, the junction kept 7 bases outside the gene matches. Looked up from germline, CDR1 is SQVTM and CDR2 is ANQGSEA.

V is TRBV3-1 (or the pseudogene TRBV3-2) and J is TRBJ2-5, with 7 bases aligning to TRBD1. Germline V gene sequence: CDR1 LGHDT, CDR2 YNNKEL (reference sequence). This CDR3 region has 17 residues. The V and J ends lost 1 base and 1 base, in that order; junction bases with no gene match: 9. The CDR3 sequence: CASSQGASPGGQETQYF. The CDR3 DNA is TGTGCCAGCAGCCAAGGCGCCAGCCCAGGGGGCCAAGAGACCCAGTACTTC.

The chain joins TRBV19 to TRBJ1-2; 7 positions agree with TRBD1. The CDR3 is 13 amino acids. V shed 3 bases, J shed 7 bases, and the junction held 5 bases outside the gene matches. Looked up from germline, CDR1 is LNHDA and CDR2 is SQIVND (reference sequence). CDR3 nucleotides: TGTGCCAGTAGTATTGGGACAGCCTTTGGCTACACCTTC. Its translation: CASSIGTAFGYTF.

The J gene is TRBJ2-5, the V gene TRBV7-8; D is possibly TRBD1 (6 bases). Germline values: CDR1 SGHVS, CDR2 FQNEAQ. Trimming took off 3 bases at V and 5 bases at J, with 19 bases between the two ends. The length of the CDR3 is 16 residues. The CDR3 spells CASSFLAATGLETQYF. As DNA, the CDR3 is TGTGCCAGCAGCTTTCTGGCCGCTACAGGGCTGGAGACCCAGTACTTC.

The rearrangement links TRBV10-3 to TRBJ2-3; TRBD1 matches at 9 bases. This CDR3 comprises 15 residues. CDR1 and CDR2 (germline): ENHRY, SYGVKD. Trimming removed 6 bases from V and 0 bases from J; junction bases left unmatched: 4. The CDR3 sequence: CAISGGQGSTDTQYF. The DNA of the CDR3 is TGTGCCATCAGCGGCGGACAGGGGAGCACAGATACGCAGTATTTT.

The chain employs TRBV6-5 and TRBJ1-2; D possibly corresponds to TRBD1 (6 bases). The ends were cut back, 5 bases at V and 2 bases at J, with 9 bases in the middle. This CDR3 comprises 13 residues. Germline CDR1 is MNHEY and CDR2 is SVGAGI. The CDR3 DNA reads TGTGCCAGCAGTCGACAGGAAAACTATGGCTACACCTTC. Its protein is CASSRQENYGYTF.

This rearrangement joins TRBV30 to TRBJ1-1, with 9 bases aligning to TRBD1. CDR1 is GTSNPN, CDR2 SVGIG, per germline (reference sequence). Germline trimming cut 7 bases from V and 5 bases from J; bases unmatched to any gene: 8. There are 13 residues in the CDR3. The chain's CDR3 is CAFTDRGLTEAFF. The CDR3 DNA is TGTGCCTTCACAGACAGGGGGTTAACTGAAGCTTTCTTT.

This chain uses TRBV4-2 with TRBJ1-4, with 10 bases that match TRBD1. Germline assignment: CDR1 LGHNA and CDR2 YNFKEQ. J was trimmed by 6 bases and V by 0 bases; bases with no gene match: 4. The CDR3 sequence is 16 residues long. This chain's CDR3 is CASSQEVGQGHEKLFF. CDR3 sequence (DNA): TGTGCCAGCAGCCAAGAAGTGGGACAGGGGCATGAAAAACTGTTTTTT.

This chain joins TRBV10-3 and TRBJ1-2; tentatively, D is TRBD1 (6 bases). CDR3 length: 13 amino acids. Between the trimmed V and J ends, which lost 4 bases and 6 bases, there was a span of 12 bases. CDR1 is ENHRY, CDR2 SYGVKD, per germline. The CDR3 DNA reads TGTGCCATCAGTGTCAGGACAGACGATGGCTACACCTTC. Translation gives CAISVRTDDGYTF.

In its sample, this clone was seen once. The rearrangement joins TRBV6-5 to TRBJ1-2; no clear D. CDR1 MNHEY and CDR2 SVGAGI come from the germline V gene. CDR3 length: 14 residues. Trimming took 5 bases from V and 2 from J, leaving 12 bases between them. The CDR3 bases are TGTGCCAGCAGTCACATAGCGGGAAACTATGGCTACACCTTC. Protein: CASSHIAGNYGYTF.

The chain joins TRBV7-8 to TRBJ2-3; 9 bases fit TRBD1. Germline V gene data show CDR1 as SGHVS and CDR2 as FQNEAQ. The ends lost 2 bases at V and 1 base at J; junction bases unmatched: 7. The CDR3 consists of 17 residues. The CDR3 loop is CASSLRRTGEGTDTQYF. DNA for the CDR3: TGTGCCAGCAGCTTACGGCGGACAGGGGAAGGCACAGATACGCAGTATTTT.

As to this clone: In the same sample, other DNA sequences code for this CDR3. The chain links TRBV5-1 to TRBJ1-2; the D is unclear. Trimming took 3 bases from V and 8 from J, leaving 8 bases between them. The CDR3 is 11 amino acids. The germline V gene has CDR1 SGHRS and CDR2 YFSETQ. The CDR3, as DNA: TGCGCCAGCAGCTGGGGAGACGGCTACACCTTC. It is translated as CASSWGDGYTF. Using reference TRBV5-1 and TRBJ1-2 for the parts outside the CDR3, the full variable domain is KAGVTQTPRYLIKTRGQQVTLSCSPISGHRSVSWYQQTPGQGLQFLFEYFSETQRNKGNFPGRFSGRQFSNSRSEMNVSTLELGDSALYLCASSWGDGYTFGSGTRLTVV.

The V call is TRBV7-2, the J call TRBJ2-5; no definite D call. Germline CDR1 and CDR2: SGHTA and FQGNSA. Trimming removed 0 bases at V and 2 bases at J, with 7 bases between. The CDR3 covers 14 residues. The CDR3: CASSLAWQQETQYF. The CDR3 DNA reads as TGTGCCAGCAGCTTAGCCTGGCAACAAGAGACCCAGTACTTC.

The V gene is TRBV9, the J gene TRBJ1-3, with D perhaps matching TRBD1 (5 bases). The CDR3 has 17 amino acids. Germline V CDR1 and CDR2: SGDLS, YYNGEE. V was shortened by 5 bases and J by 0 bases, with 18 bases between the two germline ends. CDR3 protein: CASSVQPGLASGNTIYF. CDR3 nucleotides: TGTGCCAGCAGTGTACAGCCAGGGTTAGCCTCTGGAAACACCATATATTTT. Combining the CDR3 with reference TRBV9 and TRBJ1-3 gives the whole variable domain DSGVTQTPKHLITATGQRVTLRCSPRSGDLSVYWYQQSLDQGLQFLIQYYNGEERAKGNILERFSAQQFPDLHSELNLSSLELGDSALYFCASSVQPGLASGNTIYFGEGSWLTVV.

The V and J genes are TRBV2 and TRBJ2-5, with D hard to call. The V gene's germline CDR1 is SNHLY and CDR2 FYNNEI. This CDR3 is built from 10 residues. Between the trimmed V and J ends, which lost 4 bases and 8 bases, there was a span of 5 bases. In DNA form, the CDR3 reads TGTGCCAGCAGTGTCGGTACCCAGTACTTC. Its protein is CASSVGTQYF.

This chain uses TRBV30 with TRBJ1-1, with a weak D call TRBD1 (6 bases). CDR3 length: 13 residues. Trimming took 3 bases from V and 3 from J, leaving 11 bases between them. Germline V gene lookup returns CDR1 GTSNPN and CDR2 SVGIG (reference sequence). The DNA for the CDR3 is TGTGCCTGGAGCAGGGGTTTGTACACTGAAGCTTTCTTT. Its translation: CAWSRGLYTEAFF.